This TCR beta chain was captured by sequencing in a study of blood T cell repertoires in COVID-19. CDR3 length equals 14 residues. CDR1 is MNHEY and CDR2 is SMNVEV in the germline V gene (reference sequence). V was trimmed by 6 bases and J by 3 bases, leaving 12 bases between them. This table comes from immunoSEQ multiplex PCR, and its TCRdb copy is limited to in-frame clones, with some not included. The data show approximately 140,000 clones, over 75% seen once. This clone has a single count. V and J are TRBV27 and TRBJ2-1, with D unresolved. What was sequenced was peripheral blood. This TCR came from a man aged 55 to 69 with active or convalescent COVID-19. DNA of the CDR3: TGTGCCAGCAGCCCCCGAACACGCTACAATGAGCAGTTCTTC. Amino acid sequence: CASSPRTRYNEQFF.